The rows below give T cell receptor beta chains drawn from one sample of a study of Ad26.COV2.S vaccination and SARS-CoV-2 variants. Repertoires were generated with immunoSEQ multiplex PCR, while TCRdb's copy carries only in-frame clones and drops some. The sample carries 350,000 to 450,000 clones, over 80% recorded once. This specimen was peripheral blood, taken in a trial of Ad26.COV2.S vaccine versus placebo. The source of these receptors is a person between 18 and 65 years old who received the Ad26.COV2.S COVID-19 vaccine or a placebo. The CDR3 runs from the conserved cysteine through the conserved F or W. D genes are given only for firm matches. Expanded clones get a size class; other rows say once, few or many, or leave the size out.

>-|TRBV28|-|TRBJ1-1
TGTGCCAGCAGTTCGCTGATCCCTGAAGCTTTCTTT
CASSSLIPEAFF
>TRBD2|TRBV13|-|TRBJ2-5
TGTGCCAGCAGCTTGGAGACTAGCTACGGGCCCCCCCAGGAGACCCAGTACTTC
CASSLETSYGPPQETQYF
>-|TRBV19|-|TRBJ1-2
TGTGCCAGTAGCACGGGACACGTCTATGGCTACACCTTC
CASSTGHVYGYTF
>-|TRBV7-6|-|TRBJ2-3
TGTGCCAGCAGCCCTTCGGGGGGCAGAGCTAGCACAGATACGCAGTATTTT
CASSPSGGRASTDTQYF
>-|TRBV20-1|-|TRBJ2-1
TGCAGTGCTAGTTGGCCAGGGGGGGATCATGAGCAGTTCTTC
CSASWPGGDHEQFF
>-|TRBV10-3|-|TRBJ2-2
TGTGCCATCAGTACTAGGCAGGACAACACCGGGGAGCTGTTTTTT
CAISTRQDNTGELFF
>-|TRBV9|-|TRBJ2-7
TGTGCCAGCAGCCCTTGGGGTTCCTACGAGCAGTACTTC
CASSPWGSYEQYF
>-|TRBV7-9|-|TRBJ2-1
TGTGCCAGCAGCTCCTCCCGCCTTCGGACGGAGAGCTCCTACAATGAGCAGTTCTTC
CASSSSRLRTESSYNEQFF
>-|TRBV7-7|-|TRBJ2-7
TGTGCCAGCAGCCTTCTGGTAGGGGCAGGCTACGAGCAGTACTTC
CASSLLVGAGYEQYF
>-|TRBV7-9|once|TRBJ2-2
TGTGCCAGCAGCCTGTCGGGCGGGAACACCGGGGAGCTGTTTTTT
CASSLSGGNTGELFF
>-|TRBV19|once|TRBJ1-5
TGTGCCAGTAACCCCGCGGGGGTCAGCAATCAGCCCCAGCATTTT
CASNPAGVSNQPQHF
>TRBD2|TRBV10-3|-|TRBJ2-1
TGTGCCATCAGTGATTGGGGGAGGAGCGGGGGCCACTACAATGAGCAGTTCTTC
CAISDWGRSGGHYNEQFF
>-|TRBV6-2/TRBV6-3|few|TRBJ1-2
TGTGCCAGCAGTAACCCGAACTATGGCTACACCTTC
CASSNPNYGYTF
>TRBD2|TRBV7-2|-|TRBJ2-3
TGTGCCAGCAGCTACTGGGGGCGGGGGGGCACAGATACGCAGTATTTT
CASSYWGRGGTDTQYF
>-|TRBV7-9|-|TRBJ1-3
TGTGCCAGCAGCCCCCCTGGCGGGGGTCCTGGAAACACCATATATTTT
CASSPPGGGPGNTIYF
>-|TRBV21-1|-|TRBJ2-4
TGTGTGTGGGAACAGGGGAAAGGTTGTGGTATGGGAGCCAAAAACATTCAGTACTTC
CVWEQGKGCGMGAKNIQYF
>-|TRBV18|-|TRBJ2-7
TGTGCCAGCTCACCAAATAAAGGCGAGCAGTACTTC
CASSPNKGEQYF
>TRBD1|TRBV27|-|TRBJ1-2
TGTGCCAGCAGTTCTAGAATTGTGACAGGGATAACTAACTATGGCTACACCTTC
CASSSRIVTGITNYGYTF
>TRBD1|TRBV7-2|-|TRBJ1-1
TGTGCCAGCAGCCCCGACAGGGTTCCTGGATCCACTGAAGCTTTCTTT
CASSPDRVPGSTEAFF
>-|TRBV29-1|-|TRBJ2-2
TGCAGCGTGCTTGGGGGGCGGAACACCGGGGAGCTGTTTTTT
CSVLGGRNTGELFF
>-|TRBV5-5|-|TRBJ2-7
TGTGCCAGCAGCTTGAGTGACCTCGAGCAGTACTTC
CASSLSDLEQYF
>-|TRBV9|-|TRBJ2-7
TGTGCCAGCAGCGCTATCGATCGCGAGCAGTACTTC
CASSAIDREQYF
>-|TRBV19|-|TRBJ2-5
TGTGCCAGTAGTATAGTGGCCCAGAGAGGCGAAGAGACCCAGTACTTC
CASSIVAQRGEETQYF
>-|TRBV27|-|TRBJ2-2
TGTGCCAGCAGTTCCTCGACTTTGGGGACGGGGACCGGGGAGCTGTTTTTT
CASSSSTLGTGTGELFF
>-|TRBV3-1/TRBV3-2|-|TRBJ2-7
TGTGCCAGCAGCCAAGGACACGGGACCTACGAGCAGTACTTC
CASSQGHGTYEQYF
>TRBD2|TRBV7-9|-|TRBJ2-3
TGTGCCAGCAGTTGGACTAGCGGTCTGTCAGATACGCAGTATTTT
CASSWTSGLSDTQYF
>-|TRBV6-6|-|TRBJ2-4
TGTGCCAGCCGGAGGGAGTCCAAAAACATTCAGTACTTC
CASRRESKNIQYF
>-|TRBV3-1/TRBV3-2|-|TRBJ1-5
TGTGCCAGCAGCCAAGATCGCCATGGCAGGCTCAATCAGTCCCAGCATTTT
CASSQDRHGRLNQSQHF
>-|TRBV11-2|-|TRBJ1-1
TGTGCCAGCAGCTTTGCCCCCCAGGAGGGGAACACTGAAGCTTTCTTT
CASSFAPQEGNTEAFF
>TRBD1|TRBV7-2|-|TRBJ1-2
TGTGCCAGCAGCCCCAACAGGGGATTTGGCTACACCTTC
CASSPNRGFGYTF
>-|TRBV3-1/TRBV3-2|-|TRBJ1-2
TGTGCCAGCAGCCAAGGCTACGGGGGAGGCTACACCTTC
CASSQGYGGGYTF
>TRBD2|TRBV19|-|TRBJ2-3
TGTGCCAGTAGTATACAGGGACTAGCGGGGGGTCTCCCAGATACGCAGTATTTT
CASSIQGLAGGLPDTQYF
>-|TRBV6-2/TRBV6-3|-|TRBJ2-7
TGTGCCAGCAGTTACGGAATGGGCTGGACCGTTTACGAGCAGTACTTC
CASSYGMGWTVYEQYF
>-|TRBV18|-|TRBJ1-1
TGTGCCAGCTCACCGGCAGGAAGGGTTCTTACGAACACTGAAGCTTTCTTT
CASSPAGRVLTNTEAFF
>-|TRBV5-8|-|TRBJ1-6
TGTGCCAGCAGCTTGATAGGCAGGGGAGTCTCACCCCTCCACTTT
CASSLIGRGVSPLHF
>TRBD2|TRBV27|once|TRBJ2-1
TGTGCCAGCAGCCTTAGCGGGGGGTCCTCCTACAATGAGCAGTTCTTC
CASSLSGGSSYNEQFF
>TRBD1|TRBV10-3|-|TRBJ1-6
TGTGCCATCAGTGAGCCACCAGGGGGCATGGATTCACCCCTCCACTTT
CAISEPPGGMDSPLHF
>TRBD1|TRBV9|-|TRBJ2-2
TGTGCCAGCAGCGTAACAACAGGGGGTATTTTTGGGGAGCTGTTTTTT
CASSVTTGGIFGELFF
>TRBD1|TRBV6-5|-|TRBJ1-1
TGTGCCAGCAGTCTGACCGGGACAGGGGTTTCTGAAGCTTTCTTT
CASSLTGTGVSEAFF
>-|TRBV11-2|-|TRBJ2-3
TGTGCCAGCACCCAAGGGGCGGGTGCCGGCACAAATACGCAGTATTTT
CASTQGAGAGTNTQYF
>-|TRBV5-6|-|TRBJ2-2
TGTGCCAGCAGCTTGGCAAGGGGTGTTTACACCGGGGAGCTGTTTTTT
CASSLARGVYTGELFF
>TRBD1|TRBV6-2/TRBV6-3|-|TRBJ1-1
TGTGCCAGCAGTTCAATGCACGACAGGGTCGGGGTAAAAACTGAAGCTTTCTTT
CASSSMHDRVGVKTEAFF
>-|TRBV6-5|-|TRBJ2-3
TGTGCCAGTTGTCTAAGCGGATCCTACACAGATACGCAGTATTTT
CASCLSGSYTDTQYF
>-|TRBV7-9|-|TRBJ1-1
TGTGCCAGCAGCTTGGGGTTGGGCACTGAAGCTTTCTTT
CASSLGLGTEAFF
>TRBD2|TRBV3-1/TRBV3-2|once|TRBJ2-2
TGTGCCAGCAGCCAACAAGCGGGGGATTTTCGCACCGGGGAGCTGTTTTTT
CASSQQAGDFRTGELFF
>TRBD2|TRBV19|once|TRBJ2-2
TGTGCCAGTAATCGGCTAGCGGGGACCACCGGGGAGCTGTTTTTT
CASNRLAGTTGELFF
>TRBD1|TRBV2|-|TRBJ2-7
TGTGCCAGCAGGGGGACAGGGTACGAGCAGTACTTC
CASRGTGYEQYF
>-|TRBV7-2|few|TRBJ1-2
TGTGCCAGCAGCTTAGTGGGGGCGCAAGGCTACACCTTC
CASSLVGAQGYTF
>-|TRBV10-3|-|TRBJ1-1
TGTGCCATCAGACCTGGACGAGAGAACACTGAAGCTTTCTTT
CAIRPGRENTEAFF
>-|TRBV5-8|once|TRBJ1-3
TGTGCCAGCAGGGGTGGAAACACCATATATTTT
CASRGGNTIYF
>TRBD1|TRBV28|-|TRBJ2-2
TGTGCCAGCAGTTCTCCGCCCGGGACAGGGGTAAACACCGGGGAGCTGTTTTTT
CASSSPPGTGVNTGELFF
>-|TRBV2|-|TRBJ1-2
TGTGCCAGCAGTGAAGCTAGCGACAGAGGCTATGGCTACACCTTC
CASSEASDRGYGYTF
>-|TRBV10-3|once|TRBJ2-7
TGTGCCATCAGTGAGTCGCGACTCGGGTTTAACGAGCAGTACTTC
CAISESRLGFNEQYF
>-|TRBV18|-|TRBJ2-7
TGTGCCAGCTCACCAAGGCCAGGGGCCTACGAGCAGTACTTC
CASSPRPGAYEQYF
>TRBD1|TRBV12-3/TRBV12-4|-|TRBJ1-2
TGTGCCAGCAGTTTGAGACAGGGGGGCTACACCTTC
CASSLRQGGYTF
>-|TRBV28|-|TRBJ2-3
TGTGCCAGCAGTTCCCTACTAGATACGCAGTATTTT
CASSSLLDTQYF
>-|TRBV12-5|-|TRBJ2-5
TGTGCTAGTGGTCGGATCACCCCAGAGACCCAGTACTTC
CASGRITPETQYF
>-|TRBV19|-|TRBJ1-5
TGTGCCAGTAGTATTTACGGTCAGCCCCAGCATTTT
CASSIYGQPQHF
>-|TRBV6-2/TRBV6-3|once|TRBJ2-7
TGTGCCAGCAGTACCCCCTCCGGGCCCTACGAGCAGTACTTC
CASSTPSGPYEQYF
>-|TRBV2|-|TRBJ1-5
TGTGCCAGCAGTCTCCAGGATCAGCCCCAGCATTTT
CASSLQDQPQHF